This record looks at one T cell receptor (beta chain) sequence and its context. The antigen is unknown. These data belong to a study of lymphopenia after photon versus proton radiotherapy. Findings and limits, study-wide: Better survival with proton therapy was suggested as possible, not demonstrated. Relative stability marked proton patients; photon patients lost diversity and naive cells. A bigger post-nadir fall in TCR diversity correlated inversely with survival time in deceased patients. After the lymphocyte nadir, photon-treated repertoires showed oligoclonal expansion, especially of CD8+ Temra cells.

TCRdb's copy holds only in-frame clones and misses some; the assay was immunoSEQ multiplex PCR. This sample has 53,000 or so clones; around 82% occur once, and the top ten carry approximately 31%. Germline values: CDR1 LNHDA, CDR2 SQIVND (reference sequence). Trimming took 7 bases from V and 3 from J; bases not matched to a gene: 6. This CDR3 spans 13 amino acids. The input for sequencing was peripheral blood, taken from a patient treated with photon-based radiotherapy. The source of this sequence is a man over 45 with gastric cancer. The J gene is TRBJ2-7, the V gene TRBV19, with TRBD1 matching 7 bases. The CDR3 region has the DNA TGTGCCAGTACTACGCCAGGGGGCTACGAGCAGTACTTC. The encoded protein is CASTTPGGYEQYF.